This entry lists 8 T cell receptor beta chains sequenced from one sample in a study of cytomegalovirus exposure and HLA in healthy donors. With 60 Vbeta and 13 Jbeta primers, the PCR was carried out. The table came from immunoSEQ multiplex PCR; TCRdb's copy has only in-frame clones and leaves some out. The sample records over 150,000 clones, 70% to 85% being singletons. Input material: PBMCs. These receptors all come from a middle-aged man in good health and CMV-seronegative.

The chain carries TRBV15 and TRBJ2-1; TRBD1 matches at 9 bases. The CDR3 spans 14 residues. CDR1 and CDR2 (germline): LNHNV, YYDKDF (reference sequence). J was trimmed by 6 bases and V by 7 bases; bases with no gene match: 7. The CDR3, as DNA: TGTGCCACCACCCGGGACAGGGTAGGCAATGAGCAGTTCTTC. It encodes CATTRDRVGNEQFF. The full variable domain, rest sourced from reference TRBV15 and TRBJ2-1, is DAMVIQNPRYQVTQFGKPVTLSCSQTLNHNVMYWYQQKSSQAPKLLFHYYDKDFNNEADTPDNFQSRRPNTSFCFLDIRSPGLGDTAMYLCATTRDRVGNEQFFGPGTRLTVL.

The chain employs TRBV5-1 and TRBJ2-7; 10 nucleotides line up with TRBD2. With 3 bases clipped from V and 2 bases from J, the junction kept 2 bases outside the gene matches. The CDR3 sequence is 14 residues long. Germline V gene data show CDR1 as SGHRS and CDR2 as YFSETQ. The CDR3 region has the DNA TGCGCCAGCAGCTCAACTAGCGGGACCTACGAGCAGTACTTC. The encoded protein is CASSSTSGTYEQYF.

The chain uses TRBV11-2 and TRBJ2-7; 9 nucleotides align to TRBD1. V lost 5 bases, J lost 5 bases, and 7 bases stayed unmatched. This CDR3 has 14 amino acids. From germline, CDR1 is SGHAT and CDR2 FQNNGV. The CDR3 protein is CASSLDRGGDEQYF. The CDR3, as DNA: TGTGCCAGCAGCCTGGACAGGGGAGGCGACGAGCAGTACTTC.

The V and J genes are TRBV20-1 and TRBJ2-1, with D uncertain. Between the trimmed V and J ends, which lost 0 bases and 10 bases, there was a span of 7 bases. This CDR3 spans 11 amino acids. The germline V gene encodes CDR1 DFQATT and CDR2 SNEGSKA (reference sequence). CDR3 residues: CSARDGYEQFF. The CDR3, as DNA: TGCAGTGCTAGAGACGGGTACGAGCAGTTCTTC.

J is TRBJ1-2 and V is TRBV5-6, with D perhaps TRBD1 (6 bases). Per the germline V gene, CDR1 is SGHDT and CDR2 is YYEEEE. There are 14 residues in the CDR3. V lost 2 bases to trimming and J lost 4 bases, with 12 bases between them. As DNA, the CDR3 is TGTGCCAGCAGCTTCTTCCGGGACATCTATGGCTACACCTTC. It codes for CASSFFRDIYGYTF.

Here the CDR3 reads CASSPGTALTDTQYF. In nucleotides, the CDR3 is TGTGCCAGCAGCCCCGGGACAGCACTCACAGATACGCAGTATTTT. V and J are TRBV6-4 and TRBJ2-3; 7 bases fit TRBD1. J lost 2 bases, V lost 6 bases, and 8 bases had no gene match. From germline, CDR1 is MRHNA and CDR2 SNTAGT. CDR3 size: 15 residues.

The V gene is TRBV5-8, the J gene TRBJ2-2, with D perhaps TRBD2 (6 bases). V was clipped by 3 bases and J by 0 bases, with 12 bases between them. Germline V gene lookup returns CDR1 SGHTS and CDR2 YDEGEE. The CDR3 contains 16 residues. The CDR3 loop reads CASSWERATNTGELFF. DNA of the CDR3: TGTGCCAGCAGCTGGGAGCGGGCAACGAACACCGGGGAGCTGTTTTTT. Full variable domain (missing parts from reference TRBV5-8 and TRBJ2-2): EAGVTQSPTHLIKTRGQQATLRCSPISGHTSVYWYQQALGLGLQFLLWYDEGEERNRGNFPPRFSGRQFPNYSSELNVNALELEDSALYLCASSWERATNTGELFFGEGSRLTVL.

The rearrangement joins TRBV7-2 to TRBJ2-7; the D gene is possibly TRBD2 (6 bases). V lost 2 bases to trimming and J lost 3 bases, with 11 bases between them. Germline V gene sequence: CDR1 SGHTA, CDR2 FQGNSA. The CDR3 has 14 amino acids. The CDR3 bases are TGTGCCAGCAGCTTAAATGGCGGGGTCTACGAGCAGTACTTC. This sequence encodes CASSLNGGVYEQYF.